Shown below are 24 T cell receptor beta chains from a single sample sequenced in a study of T-cell reconstitution after alpha-beta-depleted transplantation in children. Unique molecular identifiers were incorporated during preparation of the TCRbeta library. TCRdb processed the PCR reads anew with MiXCR; each CDR3 protein has one entry. Of 200,000 to 250,000 distinct CDR3 sequences listed, approximately 8.4% were seen once; the top ten hold about a third. This specimen consisted of PBMCs, mostly from graft donor cells, obtained 360 days after TCRalphabeta/CD19-depleted stem cell transplant. These receptors came from a male patient between 2 and 9 years old who had a stem cell transplant for acute myeloid leukemia, so the T cells may come from the graft donor.

The chain links TRBV5-1 to TRBJ2-7; TRBD1 aligns across 7 bases. V shed 2 bases and J 4 bases; nucleotides not matched to a gene: 6. Germline V CDR1 and CDR2: SGHRS, YFSETQ. The CDR3 loop spans 14 amino acids. Here the CDR3 DNA reads TGCGCCAGCAGCTTACAACTGACAGGGTACGAGCAGTACTTC. This gives the protein CASSLQLTGYEQYF.

V gene TRBV29-1 combines with J gene TRBJ2-7; 9 bases line up with TRBD1. Unmatched junction bases numbered 9, after V lost 7 bases and J lost 2 bases. This CDR3 is built from 14 residues. Germline V lookup: CDR1 SQVTM, CDR2 ANQGSEA. The CDR3 sequence: CSDRGQGRAYEQYF. Written as DNA, the CDR3 is TGCAGCGACAGAGGACAGGGGAGGGCCTACGAGCAGTACTTC.

At least ten counts were recorded for this clonotype. CDR3 region: CASSLSVNSYNEQFF. The CDR3 DNA reads TGCGCCAGCAGCTTATCGGTGAACTCCTACAATGAGCAGTTCTTC. The V call is TRBV5-1, the J call TRBJ2-1; no clear D. The CDR3 has 15 amino acids. The germline V gene encodes CDR1 SGHRS and CDR2 YFSETQ. Trimming took off 2 bases at V and 0 bases at J, with 9 bases between the two ends.

Ten or more counts support this clonotype. This chain joins TRBV20-1 and TRBJ2-7; 12 nucleotides line up with TRBD2. The length of the CDR3 is 14 residues. From germline, CDR1 is DFQATT and CDR2 SNEGSKA (reference sequence). With 2 bases clipped from V and 6 bases from J, the junction kept 5 bases outside the gene matches. The CDR3 sequence: CSARPSGRAFEQYF. The CDR3 DNA sequence: TGCAGTGCTAGACCTAGCGGGAGGGCGTTCGAGCAGTACTTC.

This clonotype has only a few counts. The chain combines TRBV5-1 with TRBJ2-4; tentatively, D is TRBD2 (5 bases). The V gene lost 1 base and the J gene lost 8 bases, with 10 bases spanning the gap. Germline CDR1 SGHRS, CDR2 YFSETQ. CDR3 length: 13 residues. This CDR3 is CASSLPGVYIQYF. CDR3 nucleotides: TGCGCCAGCAGCTTGCCCGGGGTGTACATTCAGTACTTC.

This clonotype appeared a few times. The genes are TRBV5-1 and TRBJ1-1; a possible D gene is TRBD1 (5 bases). This CDR3 is 15 amino acids long. Germline lookup yields CDR1 SGHRS and CDR2 YFSETQ. Trimming took 6 bases from V and 2 from J, leaving 17 bases between them. CDR3 sequence reads: CASNHADRSNTEAFF. DNA for the CDR3: TGCGCCAGCAACCATGCCGACAGATCAAACACTGAAGCTTTCTTT.

This clonotype was detected a few times. The V gene is TRBV6-1, the J gene TRBJ2-5, with 11 bases that match TRBD2. Germline V gives CDR1 MNHNS, CDR2 SASEGT. The CDR3 sequence is 16 residues long. Trimming took 6 bases from V and 0 from J; bases not matched to a gene: 6. The CDR3 region has the DNA TGTGCCAGCAGCATAGCGGGGGGGTACCACCAAGAGACCCAGTACTTC. This sequence encodes CASSIAGGYHQETQYF.

This clonotype occurred many times. This chain connects TRBV12-3 or TRBV12-4 to TRBJ2-4; the D is unclear. The germline V and J ends were trimmed by 8 bases and 8 bases, with 13 bases remaining between them. The CDR3 contains 12 residues. The CDR3 region is CASALSSHIQYF. CDR3 DNA sequence: TGTGCCAGCGCCCTTAGTTCGCACATTCAGTACTTC.

This clonotype was seen many times. The chain joins TRBV12-3 or TRBV12-4 to TRBJ2-3; D unclear. Trimming cost V 3 bases and J 1 base, with 11 bases left between them. The CDR3 extends over 15 amino acids. In DNA, the CDR3 is TGTGCCAGCAGTTTGTATGGGCTGGGCACAGATACGCAGTATTTT. It translates to CASSLYGLGTDTQYF.

This clonotype was detected many times. The V and J genes are TRBV12-1 and TRBJ2-1; the table's D call of TRBD2 was not tested on the DNA. TRBV12-1 is termed a pseudogene. This CDR3 is 17 amino acids long. CDR3 nucleotides: TGTGCCAGCAGCTGGGGGACTAGCGGGGCTCCGGTCAATGAGCAGTTCTTC. It encodes CASSWGTSGAPVNEQFF.

V and J are TRBV5-1 and TRBJ2-5, with 7 bases aligning to TRBD1. The V gene's germline CDR1 is SGHRS and CDR2 YFSETQ. V gave up 4 bases and J gave up 2 bases; unmatched junction bases: 5. The CDR3 consists of 14 residues. The CDR3 DNA sequence: TGCGCCAGCAGCCCCGGACAGGAGCAAGAGACCCAGTACTTC. This translates into CASSPGQEQETQYF.

The rearrangement uses TRBV12-3 or TRBV12-4 and TRBJ1-1; 10 bases fit TRBD1. V gave up 1 base and J gave up 0 bases; unmatched junction bases: 11. The CDR3 length is 19 residues. CDR3 coding DNA: TGTGCCAGCAGTTTAGAGGTTGTACCGGGACAGGGGATGAACACTGAAGCTTTCTTT. The encoded protein is CASSLEVVPGQGMNTEAFF.

This clonotype counts as medium-sized. The chain links TRBV7-2 to TRBJ2-1; 7 nucleotides align to TRBD2. CDR1 is SGHTA, CDR2 FQGNSA, per germline. The junction had 6 bases not matched to a gene; V was cut back by 2 bases and J by 2 bases. This CDR3 is built from 16 residues. The CDR3 loop is CASSLFGGRTYNEQFF. CDR3 DNA: TGTGCCAGCAGCTTATTCGGCGGGAGAACCTACAATGAGCAGTTCTTC.

The rearrangement links TRBV29-1 to TRBJ2-1; 11 nucleotides line up with TRBD2. CDR1 is SQVTM, CDR2 ANQGSEA, per germline. The V segment lost 0 bases and the J segment 4 bases; nucleotides outside the gene matches: 8. The CDR3 sequence is 17 residues long. This CDR3 is CSVEDRGGLAVYNEQFF. Written as DNA, the CDR3 is TGCAGCGTTGAAGATCGGGGGGGACTAGCGGTGTACAATGAGCAGTTCTTC.

This clonotype was observed many times. This chain uses TRBV4-3 with TRBJ2-7; 15 bases agree with TRBD2. This CDR3 spans 19 amino acids. V lost 0 bases to trimming and J lost 2 bases; unmatched junction nucleotides: 8. Per the germline V gene, CDR1 is LGHNA and CDR2 is YSLEER. This CDR3 is CASSQDPRGLAGGPYEQYF. In DNA, the CDR3 is TGCGCCAGCAGCCAAGATCCACGAGGACTAGCGGGAGGGCCCTACGAGCAGTACTTC.

This clonotype appeared a few times. This chain connects TRBV6-5 to TRBJ2-2, with TRBD1 matching over 7 bases. The CDR3 has 13 residues. V dropped 8 bases and J dropped 6; count of bases not matched to a gene: 6. Germline lookup yields CDR1 MNHEY and CDR2 SVGAGI. DNA for the CDR3: TGTGCCAGCTGTTTTGGGACAGCCGGGGAGCTGTTTTTT. It specifies CASCFGTAGELFF.

This clonotype occurred many times. This rearrangement joins TRBV12-3 or TRBV12-4 to TRBJ2-7, with D uncertain. The CDR3 is 11 amino acids. V was cut by 1 base and J by 4 bases, with 2 bases left in between. The CDR3 reads CASSLGYEQYF. The DNA of the CDR3 is TGTGCCAGCAGTTTAGGGTACGAGCAGTACTTC.

Many counts were recorded for this clonotype. The chain is built from TRBV29-1 and TRBJ2-1; D ambiguous. The V gene's germline CDR1 is SQVTM and CDR2 ANQGSEA. The CDR3 extends over 14 amino acids. The V and J ends lost 3 bases and 4 bases respectively, with 13 bases between them. The CDR3 is CSVDRWQTYNEQFF. DNA for the CDR3: TGCAGCGTTGATAGGTGGCAAACTTACAATGAGCAGTTCTTC.

This clonotype has at least ten counts. The chain carries TRBV20-1 and TRBJ2-1, with D uncertain. CDR1 is DFQATT, CDR2 SNEGSKA, per germline (reference sequence). The CDR3 runs 15 residues. Trimming stripped 3 bases from V and 2 bases from J, with 14 bases between. The CDR3 nucleotides are TGCAGTGCTAGGGTGTCTAGTAGGCCCTACAATGAGCAGTTCTTC. It translates to CSARVSSRPYNEQFF.

Regarding this clonotype: This may be a read error: a much more frequent sequence differs by one nucleotide. This chain links TRBV20-1 with TRBJ2-6; D not resolved. V lost 7 bases and J 2 bases, leaving 6 bases between the germline ends. This CDR3 is 12 amino acids long. CDR1 is DFQATT and CDR2 is SNEGSKA in the germline V gene (reference sequence). The CDR3 region is CSVRAGANVLTF. The CDR3 nucleotides are TGCAGTGTTAGGGCTGGGGCCAACGTCCTGACTTTC.

This clonotype was seen ten or more times. This rearrangement joins TRBV24-1 to TRBJ2-2; D tentatively fits TRBD1 or TRBD2 (6 bases each). Germline lookup yields CDR1 KGHDR and CDR2 SFDVKD. This CDR3 is 16 amino acids long. Between the trimmed V and J ends, which lost 3 bases and 1 base, there was a span of 11 bases. As DNA, the CDR3 is TGTGCCACCAGTGATAAAGGGGGGTGGAACACCGGGGAGCTGTTTTTT. Its protein product is CATSDKGGWNTGELFF.

This clonotype was seen many times. The V call is TRBV29-1, the J call TRBJ1-1; weak D call: TRBD1 (5 bases). The CDR3 covers 12 residues. Germline CDR1 is SQVTM and CDR2 is ANQGSEA. The V end lost 6 bases, the J end lost 1 base, and 9 bases lay between the germline ends. This CDR3 is CSVVTENTEAFF. DNA of the CDR3: TGCAGCGTAGTGACAGAGAACACTGAAGCTTTCTTT.

There are many counts of this clonotype. V is TRBV27 and J is TRBJ1-5; 8 nucleotides align to TRBD1. Losses at the gene ends were 5 bases for V and 12 bases for J; bases not matched to a gene: 15. CDR1 and CDR2 from the germline V gene are MNHEY and SMNVEV (reference sequence). The CDR3 is 15 amino acids. The CDR3: CASSKLGTGAPIQHF. CDR3 nucleotide sequence: TGTGCCAGCAGTAAACTCGGGACAGGCGCCCCTATCCAGCATTTT.

V usage is TRBV5-1 and J usage is TRBJ1-1; D unresolved. V was trimmed by 0 bases and J by 4 bases, leaving 19 bases between them. The CDR3 consists of 17 residues. Germline assignment: CDR1 SGHRS and CDR2 YFSETQ. The CDR3 DNA is TGCGCCAGCAGCTTGGTCGGGATGGGCGGGGTCGGCACTGAAGCTTTCTTT. It yields the protein CASSLVGMGGVGTEAFF.